Listed below are T cell receptor delta chains from one sample, sequenced in a study of TRDV2 sequences in healthy donors. TCRdb re-called clones from the PCR reads using CATT. The sample has some 1,500 delta-chain clones, more than 15% seen once; the top ten hold about 65%. Sequenced input: Vd2+ gamma-delta T cells from blood. The source is a human donor in good health. The CDR3 runs from the conserved cysteine through the conserved F or W. The D gene is left open where the match is weak. Size is omitted from some rows. Given values are once, few, many or a class for expanded clones.

len | j_gene | d_gene | abundance | v_gene | CDR3nt | CDR3aa
20 | TRDJ3 | TRDD3 | many | TRDV2 | TGTGCCTGTGACATGGCTACTGGGGGAGCCAGCTCCTGGGACACCCGACAGATGTTTTTC | CACDMATGGASSWDTRQMFF
20 | TRDJ1 | TRDD3 | . | TRDV2 | TGTGCCTGTGACACCGTTGTGCTGGGTACTGGGGGATACAGGTCGGATAAACTCATCTTT | CACDTVVLGTGGYRSDKLIF
15 | TRDJ1 | TRDD3 | few | TRDV2 | TGTGCCTGTGACACCCTGGGGGAGAACACCGATAAACTCATCTTT | CACDTLGENTDKLIF
14 | TRDJ1 | . | large | TRDV2 | TGTGCCTGTGACCCCGTACCGTACACCGATAAACTCATCTTT | CACDPVPYTDKLIF
19 | TRDJ3 | TRDD3 | once | TRDV2 | TGTGCCTGTGACATGGGGGATACGCCAAGCTCCTGGGACACCCGACAGATGTTTTTC | CACDMGDTPSSWDTRQMFF
15 | TRDJ1 | . | many | TRDV2 | TGTGCCTGTGACACCGTTGGGGAGAACACCGATAAACTCATCTTT | CACDTVGENTDKLIF
17 | TRDJ1 | . | medium-sized | TRDV2 | TGTGCCTGTGACACTGTGTCCAGACGGGGGGCGATTTCTAAACTCATCTTT | CACDTVSRRGAISKLIF
18 | TRDJ1 | TRDD3 | . | TRDV2 | TGTGCCTGCGACCGTCTCCTTACTGGGGGATACCGGGACGATAAACTCATCTTT | CACDRLLTGGYRDDKLIF
18 | TRDJ1 | TRDD3 | . | TRDV2 | TGTGCCTGTGACACCGCGGGTCAAACTGGGGGACCCACCGATAAACTCATCTTT | CACDTAGQTGGPTDKLIF
16 | TRDJ1 | TRDD3 | few | TRDV2 | TGTGCCTGTGACCTACTGGGGGATGTAGAGACCGATAAACTCATCTTT | CACDLLGDVETDKLIF
17 | TRDJ1 | TRDD3 | . | TRDV2 | TGTGCCTGTGACCGACTTGGGCCTACTGGGGATACCGATAAACTCATCTTT | CACDRLGPTGDTDKLIF
21 | TRDJ3 | TRDD3 | . | TRDV2 | TGTGCCTGTGACACCGTGAGTCTGGGGGATGCGAGCTCCTGGGACACCCGACAGATGTTTTTC | CACDTVSLGDASSWDTRQMFF
20 | TRDJ3 | TRDD3 | . | TRDV2 | TGTGCCTGTGACCCGGTTGTACTGGGGGATACCCGTGGGGACACCCGACAGATGTTTTTC | CACDPVVLGDTRGDTRQMFF
21 | TRDJ3 | TRDD3 | . | TRDV2 | TGTGCCTGTGACGCCGTCGGGCCTCTGGGGGATACGAACCGGGACACCCGACAGATGTTTTTC | CACDAVGPLGDTNRDTRQMFF
20 | TRDJ3 | TRDD3 | . | TRDV2 | TGTGCCTGTGACCCAGTACTGGGGGATGCGGGCACCTGGGACACCCGACAGATGTTTTTC | CACDPVLGDAGTWDTRQMFF
16 | TRDJ1 | TRDD3 | many | TRDV2 | TGTGCCTGTGACAACCTGGGGGATACGGGGACCGATAAACTCATCTTT | CACDNLGDTGTDKLIF
18 | TRDJ1 | TRDD3 | . | TRDV2 | TGTGCCTGTGACACTCTGCGTCAGACTGGGGGATACGCAGGAGAACTCATCTTT | CACDTLRQTGGYAGELIF
20 | TRDJ1 | . | medium-sized | TRDV2 | TGTGCCTGTGACCCCGTCCGATACGGTGGTGGGGGTCAGGGGACCGATAAACTCATCTTT | CACDPVRYGGGGQGTDKLIF
22 | TRDJ3 | TRDD3 | . | TRDV2 | TGTGCCTGTGACACCCTAGCGCTGGGGGATACGCCAAGCTCCTGGGACACCCGACAGATGTTTTTC | CACDTLALGDTPSSWDTRQMFF
16 | TRDJ1 | . | . | TRDV2 | TGTGCCTGTGATCGCCTTCCAGGGCTGGATACCGATAAACTCATCTTT | CACDRLPGLDTDKLIF
34 | TRDJ1 | . | . | TRDV2 | . | CACDPSERDEGSYYCACDTVVLGTRGYRDDKLIF
19 | TRDJ1 | TRDD3 | . | TRDV2 | TGTGCCTGTGACACTCTAACCCCGACTGGGGGATACCGGGACGATAAACTCATCTTT | CACDTLTPTGGYRDDKLIF
24 | TRDJ1 | . | large | TRDV2 | TGTGCCTGTGACCCCTTACTTCCCAACGTCAAAGAGGATATTCATGGGAGGGACACCGATAAACTCATCTTT | CACDPLLPNVKEDIHGRDTDKLIF
18 | TRDJ1 | TRDD3 | . | TRDV2 | TGTGCCTGTGACGCGATCTTACTGGGGGATTCGGGACCCGATAAACTCATCTTT | CACDAILLGDSGPDKLIF
18 | TRDJ1 | TRDD3 | many | TRDV2 | TGTGCCTGTGACACCGTGGGGGATACGCTGAGGGGCTCAAATAAACTCATCTTT | CACDTVGDTLRGSNKLIF
16 | TRDJ1 | TRDD3 | few | TRDV2 | TGTGCCTGTGACCGCTTACTGGGGGATCTCACCGATAAACTCATCTTT | CACDRLLGDLTDKLIF